This T cell receptor beta chain emerged from a study of T cell changes during pregnancy in multiple sclerosis. Produced via immunoSEQ multiplex PCR; TCRdb's table is partial and in-frame only. The profile shows 15,000 to 19,000 clones, roughly 83% of them singletons. From germline, CDR1 is SGDLS and CDR2 YYNGEE. This CDR3 has 13 amino acids. V lost 3 bases, J lost 6 bases, and 12 bases lay in between. The sequence was obtained from a female donor in good health, enrolled as a control in a pregnancy study. Sample: CD8+ T cells from peripheral blood mononuclear cells, taken after pregnancy. The rearrangement joins TRBV9 to TRBJ1-1, with D perhaps TRBD1 (6 bases). The CDR3 here is CASSARGTAEAFF. CDR3 DNA: TGTGCCAGCAGCGCCAGGGGTACCGCTGAAGCTTTCTTT.